This TCR beta chain was identified during a study of T-cell memory formation after mild COVID-19. Study overall: TCR clusters were mostly donor specific.

TCRdb fed the 5' RACE reads into MiXCR, producing one record per CDR3 protein. The sample lists hundreds of thousands of distinct CDR3 sequences; around 27% were seen once. Trimming took 4 bases from V and 2 from J, leaving 12 bases between them. Germline CDR1 is MNHEY and CDR2 is SVGEGT. The length of the CDR3 is 14 residues. The sequencing input was PBMCs or a T cell subset sorted from them (not recorded which). This sequence joins TRBV6-2 or TRBV6-3 and TRBJ2-7; D not certain. The clonotype comes from an adult woman who had mild COVID-19 (a few samples of this study predate the infection). Cell type and time point are not known. The CDR3 sequence: CASSSLRTAYEQYF. Here the CDR3 DNA reads TGTGCCAGCAGTTCCCTTCGTACAGCCTACGAGCAGTACTTC.